The 5 T cell receptor beta chains below all came from one sample that was sequenced in a study of regulatory T cells in long-lasting Graves disease. Indicated time point: newly diagnosed GD, antithyroid drugs for less than 3 months. The TCR library was made from RNA extracted from PBMCs. The authors built TCR beta libraries using iRepertoire HTBI primers and Arm-PCR of CDR3 regions. TCRdb re-called the multiplex PCR reads with MiXCR, one entry per CDR3 protein. Here the sample spans about 540,000 distinct CDR3 sequences, 13% being singletons. The data also belong to a second study, concerning T cells in Graves' hyperthyroidism and ophthalmopathy.

Source: peripheral blood mononuclear cells (PBMCs), taken at new diagnosis, from a patient treated with antithyroid drugs. The source of these receptors is a man younger than 40 with Graves disease.

This clonotype was found many times. This chain uses TRBV11-2 with TRBJ2-7; tentatively, D is TRBD2 (5 bases). In germline, CDR1 is SGHAT, CDR2 FQNNGV. Trimming stripped 1 base from V and 7 bases from J, with 11 bases between. The CDR3 is 13 amino acids. The CDR3: CASSLGLPGEQYF. In nucleotides, the CDR3 is TGTGCCAGCAGCTTAGGTCTACCGGGGGAGCAGTACTTC.

This clonotype appeared many times. CDR3 region: CASTLSQGDTEAFF. The CDR3 nucleotides read TGTGCCAGCACCTTATCCCAGGGAGACACTGAAGCTTTCTTT. This chain links TRBV6-1 with TRBJ1-1; D possibly corresponds to TRBD1 (5 bases). Trimming stripped 7 bases from V and 3 bases from J, with 15 bases between. This CDR3 has 14 amino acids. Per germline, CDR1 MNHNS and CDR2 SASEGT.

This chain joins TRBV12-3 or TRBV12-4 and TRBJ1-6; D uncertain. The CDR3 runs to 11 residues. V was shortened by 7 bases and J by 10 bases, with 8 bases between the two germline ends. The chain's CDR3 is CASTTLSPLHF. The CDR3 region has the DNA TGTGCCAGCACCACTTTGTCACCCCTCCACTTT.

This clonotype was seen many times. The junction shows a germline mismatch at one end, possibly a read error. This chain uses TRBV7-7 with TRBJ2-1, with 7 positions matching TRBD2. Germline V gives CDR1 SSHAT, CDR2 FNYEAQ (reference sequence). The length of the CDR3 is 14 residues. The CDR3 reads CASSLGSGYNEQFF. Written as DNA, the CDR3 is TGTGCTAGCAGCTTAGGTAGCGGGTATAATGAGCAGTTCTTC.

This clonotype was detected ten times or more. The V gene is TRBV2, the J gene TRBJ2-5, with 9 nucleotides matching TRBD1. V lost 6 bases, J lost 3 bases, and 2 bases stayed unmatched. Looked up from germline, CDR1 is SNHLY and CDR2 is FYNNEI. The length of the CDR3 is 13 residues. The CDR3 protein is CASRRDREETQYF. The CDR3 DNA follows: TGTGCCAGCAGAAGGGACAGGGAAGAGACCCAGTACTTC.